This T cell receptor beta chain is from a study of CD8 T cells in ankylosing spondylitis. Study results and limitations: Roughly eight highly homologous variants made up a TCR beta motif that seemed to typify ankylosing spondylitis blood. Reportedly, disease-linked clones are significantly enriched in ankylosing spondylitis patients' matched synovial fluid. Previous work reported some of these motif variants in the synovial fluid and blood of reactive arthritis.

Quantitative molecular-barcoded 5'-RACE generated the TCR beta libraries. A single record per CDR3 protein comes from TCRdb applying MiXCR to the 5' RACE reads. The sample holds under 250,000 distinct CDR3 sequences; roughly 32% are singletons and the top ten take roughly 4.2%. The CDR3 contains 13 residues. The germline V and J ends were trimmed by 7 bases and 4 bases, with 12 bases remaining between them. Germline assignment: CDR1 MDHEN and CDR2 SYDVKM. Regarding this clonotype: Its antigen is not identified.

The V call is TRBV28, the J call TRBJ2-3, with D perhaps given as TRBD1 or TRBD2 (6 bases each). This receptor was identified in a male donor with ankylosing spondylitis or in good health (not recorded which). The sample consisted of blood, either unsorted or a sorted T cell fraction (not recorded which). The CDR3, as DNA: TGTGCCAGCACGCCCGGGGGCCCAGATACGCAGTATTTT. Protein: CASTPGGPDTQYF.